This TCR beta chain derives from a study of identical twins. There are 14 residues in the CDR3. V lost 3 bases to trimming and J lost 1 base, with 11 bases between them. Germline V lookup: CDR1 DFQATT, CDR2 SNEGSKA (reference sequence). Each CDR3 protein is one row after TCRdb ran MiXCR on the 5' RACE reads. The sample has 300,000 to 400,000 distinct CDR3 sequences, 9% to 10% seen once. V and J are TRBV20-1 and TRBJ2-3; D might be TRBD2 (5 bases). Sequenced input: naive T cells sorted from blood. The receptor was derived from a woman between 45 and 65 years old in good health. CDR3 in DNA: TGCAGTGCTAGTCCGGGAATTGGCACAGATACGCAGTATTTT. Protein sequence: CSASPGIGTDTQYF.